These 8 T cell receptor beta chains originate from one sample sequenced in a study of shared T cell receptors in the human thymus. This table comes from immunoSEQ multiplex PCR, and its TCRdb copy is limited to in-frame clones, with some not included. The sample consists of hundreds of thousands of clones, around 87% of them appearing once. The sample also formed part of further work on human thymus T cells.

The source material was thymocytes. These receptor sequences come from a boy under two years old with a congenital heart defect.

The rearrangement joins TRBV4-1 to TRBJ2-5; TRBD2 matches at 10 bases. The length of the CDR3 is 15 residues. Germline V gives CDR1 MGHRA, CDR2 YSYEKL. J was trimmed by 5 bases and V by 3 bases; bases with no gene match: 6. The CDR3 is CASSQKRGGWETQYF. Written as DNA, the CDR3 is TGCGCCAGCAGCCAGAAGCGGGGGGGCTGGGAGACCCAGTACTTC.

The rearrangement links TRBV28 to TRBJ1-1, with 9 bases identical to TRBD1. The junction had 10 bases not matched to a gene; V was cut back by 3 bases and J by 5 bases. The germline V gene has CDR1 MDHEN and CDR2 SYDVKM. This CDR3 is 16 amino acids long. CDR3 amino acids: CASSLEDRGGKTEAFF. The DNA for the CDR3 is TGTGCCAGCAGTTTGGAGGACAGGGGAGGAAAAACTGAAGCTTTCTTT. The full variable domain, in which reference TRBV28 and TRBJ1-1 provide the parts outside the CDR3, is DVKVTQSSRYLVKRTGEKVFLECVQDMDHENMFWYRQDPGLGLRLIYFSYDVKMKEKGDIPEGYSVSREKKERFSLILESASTNQTSMYLCASSLEDRGGKTEAFFGQGTRLTVV.

The V gene is TRBV6-5, the J gene TRBJ2-3, with TRBD2 as a possible D gene (6 bases). The CDR3 sequence is 16 residues long. Germline V gene data show CDR1 as MNHEY and CDR2 as SVGAGI. V was clipped by 1 base and J by 3 bases, with 14 bases between them. The CDR3 here is CASSYFFGSATDTQYF. The CDR3 DNA sequence: TGTGCCAGCAGTTACTTTTTCGGGAGTGCGACAGATACGCAGTATTTT.

J is TRBJ1-5 and V is TRBV19, with D perhaps matching TRBD1 (5 bases). CDR1 is LNHDA and CDR2 is SQIVND in the germline V gene (reference sequence). The CDR3 totals 16 residues. Trimming cost V 10 bases and J 0 bases, with 19 bases left between them. As DNA, the CDR3 is TGTGCCACCCAATGGGGGGGACCTTATAGCAATCAGCCCCAGCATTTT. Translating it yields CATQWGGPYSNQPQHF.

The rearrangement links TRBV7-2 to TRBJ2-7, with D uncertain. The CDR3 is 14 amino acids. V lost 11 bases to trimming and J lost 1 base, with 18 bases between them. Germline values: CDR1 SGHTA, CDR2 FQGNSA. The chain's CDR3 is CACRPAGDSYEQYF. CDR3 DNA sequence: TGTGCCTGTCGGCCGGCAGGCGATTCCTACGAGCAGTACTTC.

The gene calls are TRBV20-1 and TRBJ2-5; 7 bases map to TRBD2. Germline loops: CDR1 DFQATT, CDR2 SNEGSKA (reference sequence). CDR3 length: 11 amino acids. J was trimmed by 0 bases and V by 8 bases; bases with no gene match: 0. In DNA form, the CDR3 reads TGCAGTAGCGGGGACCAAGAGACCCAGTACTTC. Protein: CSSGDQETQYF.

The chain employs TRBV7-2 and TRBJ2-4; 8 bases fit TRBD2. CDR3 length equals 15 residues. Per the germline V gene, CDR1 is SGHTA and CDR2 is FQGNSA. V shed 3 bases and J 5 bases; nucleotides not matched to a gene: 6. The CDR3 DNA reads TGTGCCAGCAGCTTGTCGGGAGGGCGGGAAAACATTCAGTACTTC. Translated, it gives CASSLSGGRENIQYF.

The V gene is TRBV5-4, the J gene TRBJ1-1; 8 bases match TRBD1. The CDR3 is 15 amino acids. J gave up 3 bases and V 6 bases, and 10 bases lay outside the gene matches. Looked up from germline, CDR1 is SGHNT and CDR2 is YYREEE (reference sequence). The CDR3 reads CASTPQGAFDTEAFF. The CDR3 DNA follows: TGTGCCAGCACCCCGCAGGGGGCTTTTGACACTGAAGCTTTCTTT.